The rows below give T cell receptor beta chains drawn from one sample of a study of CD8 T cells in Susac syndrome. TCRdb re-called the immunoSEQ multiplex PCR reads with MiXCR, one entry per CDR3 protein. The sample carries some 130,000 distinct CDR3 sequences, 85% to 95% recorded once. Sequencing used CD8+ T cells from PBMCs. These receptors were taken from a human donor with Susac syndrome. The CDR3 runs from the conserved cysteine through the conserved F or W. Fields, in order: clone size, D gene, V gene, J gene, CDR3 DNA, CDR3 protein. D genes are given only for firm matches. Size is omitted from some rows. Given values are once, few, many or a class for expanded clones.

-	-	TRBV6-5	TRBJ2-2	TGTGCCAGCATCAATGGATATAGCGGGGAGCTGTTTTTT	CASINGYSGELFF
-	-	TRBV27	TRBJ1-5	TGTGCCAGCAGTCTCACAGGGCAGGATGGACCCCAGCATTTT	CASSLTGQDGPQHF
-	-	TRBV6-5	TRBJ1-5	TGTGCCAGCAGTTACCGGGGGGGTCAGCCCCAGCATTTT	CASSYRGGQPQHF
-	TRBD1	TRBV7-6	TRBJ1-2	TGTGCCAGCAGCTTACAGGGACAGGGAAACTATGGCTACACCTTC	CASSLQGQGNYGYTF
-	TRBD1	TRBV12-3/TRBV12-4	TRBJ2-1	TGTGCCAGCAACGCAGGGGGCAATGAGCAGTTCTTC	CASNAGGNEQFF
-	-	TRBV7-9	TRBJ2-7	TGTGCCAGCAGCTCTCCCGGGGCCTCCTACGAGCAGTACTTC	CASSSPGASYEQYF
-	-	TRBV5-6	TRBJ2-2	TGTGCCAGCAGCTCCCCCCCCGGGGAGCTGTTTTTT	CASSSPPGELFF
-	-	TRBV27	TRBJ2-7	TGTGCCAGCAGTTCGGAAGGGGGACCCCGGCCGGGCGAGCAGTACTTC	CASSSEGGPRPGEQYF
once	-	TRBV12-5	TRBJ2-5	TGTGCTAGTGGTTTGGTACACCAAGCCCGAGAGACCCAGTACTTC	CASGLVHQARETQYF
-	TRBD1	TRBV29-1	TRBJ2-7	TGCAGCGTTATGGACAGGGGATCCTACGAGCAGTACTTC	CSVMDRGSYEQYF
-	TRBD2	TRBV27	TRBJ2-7	TGTGCCAGCAGCGGCGGGGGACCTCGTTCGAAGCAGTACTTC	CASSGGGPRSKQYF
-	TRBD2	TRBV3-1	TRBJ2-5	TGTGCCAGCAGCCAAGAGTTCCCCCTAGCGGGGGAAGAGACCCAGTACTTC	CASSQEFPLAGEETQYF
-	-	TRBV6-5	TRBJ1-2	TGTGCCTCCCAGGTCGAGGGGGGAGGAGATGGCTACACCTTC	CASQVEGGGDGYTF
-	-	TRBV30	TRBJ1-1	TGTGCCTGGAGTGTAAGACAGAATGAAGCTTTCTTT	CAWSVRQNEAFF
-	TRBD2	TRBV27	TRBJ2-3	TGTGCCAGCAGAATAGCGGGAGGAGATACGCAGTATTTT	CASRIAGGDTQYF
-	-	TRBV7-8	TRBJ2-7	TGTGCCAGCAGCCCCTTCTGGGGCTTGACCTACGAGCAGTACTTC	CASSPFWGLTYEQYF
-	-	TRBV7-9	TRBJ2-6	TGTGCCAGCAACCGGACTGGGGCCAACGTCCTGACTTTC	CASNRTGANVLTF
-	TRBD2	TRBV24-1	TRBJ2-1	TGTGCCACCAGTGAAGCAACTAGCGGGAGATTCCACAATGAGCAGTTCTTC	CATSEATSGRFHNEQFF
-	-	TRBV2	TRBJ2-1	TGTGCCAGCAGTGCGTGGACCTCCGAGCAGTTCTTC	CASSAWTSEQFF
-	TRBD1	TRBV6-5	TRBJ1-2	TGTGCCAGCAGTTACCTCCCTCCTGACAGGGCCTATGGCTACACCTTC	CASSYLPPDRAYGYTF
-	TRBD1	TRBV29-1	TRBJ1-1	TGCAGCGCGGGACAGATGAACACTGAAGCTTTCTTT	CSAGQMNTEAFF
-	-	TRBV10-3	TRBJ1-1	TGTGCCATCAGTGACGAGGGAGCGACGACTGAAGCTTTCTTT	CAISDEGATTEAFF
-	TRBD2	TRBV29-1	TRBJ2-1	TGCAGCGTTGAGTTTGGGACTAGCGGGACCTACAATGAGCAGTTCTTC	CSVEFGTSGTYNEQFF
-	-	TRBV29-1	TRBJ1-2	TGCAGCGTGGACAGTTATGGCTACACCTTC	CSVDSYGYTF
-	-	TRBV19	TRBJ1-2	TGTGCCAGTAGTAGTGGTGGCTACACCTTC	CASSSGGYTF
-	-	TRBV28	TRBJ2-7	TGTGCCAGCAGTTCCTACCGAAACCGGGACGGGACCTACGAGCAGTACTTC	CASSSYRNRDGTYEQYF
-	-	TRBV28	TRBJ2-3	TGTGCCAGCAGCGGGCAGGGCGGAGATACGCAGTATTTT	CASSGQGGDTQYF
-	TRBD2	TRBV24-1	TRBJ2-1	TGTGCCACCAGCTCCACGGGACTAGCGGGAGGCATTGAGCAGTTCTTC	CATSSTGLAGGIEQFF
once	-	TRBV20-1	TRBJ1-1	TGCAGTGCTATTAGGGGCTGGAATGTGGACACTGAAGCTTTCTTT	CSAIRGWNVDTEAFF
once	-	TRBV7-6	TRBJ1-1	TGTGCCAGCAGCTTAGGAGGCCAGGCAGAAGCTTTCTTT	CASSLGGQAEAFF
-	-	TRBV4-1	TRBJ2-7	TGCGCCAGCAGCCAAGCCAGTAGTCTAACCTACGAGCAGTACTTC	CASSQASSLTYEQYF
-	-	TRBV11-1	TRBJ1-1	TGTGCCAGCAGCTTAGGGGCTATGGGCACTGAAGCTTTCTTT	CASSLGAMGTEAFF
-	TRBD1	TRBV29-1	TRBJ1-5	TGCAGCGTACTCGGGACAGCAGACAATCAGCCCCAGCATTTT	CSVLGTADNQPQHF
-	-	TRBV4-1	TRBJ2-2	TGCGCCAGCAGCAACGGGGAGCTGTTTTTT	CASSNGELFF
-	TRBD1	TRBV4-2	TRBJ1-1	TGTGCCAGCAGCCAAGAATGGACAGGGCTCACTGAAGCTTTCTTT	CASSQEWTGLTEAFF
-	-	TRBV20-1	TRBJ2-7	TGCAGTGCTAGACCCTCAGGGGAAGGCGAGCAGTACTTC	CSARPSGEGEQYF
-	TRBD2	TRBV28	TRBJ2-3	TGTGCCAGCACCCGTGCACTTCCTCTAGCGGGGTACACAGATACGCAGTATTTT	CASTRALPLAGYTDTQYF
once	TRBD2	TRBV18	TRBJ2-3	TGTGCCAGCTCACCCCTGGAGGGAGGGCCAGAAGTGTCGACAGATACGCAGTATTTT	CASSPLEGGPEVSTDTQYF
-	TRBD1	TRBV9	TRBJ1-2	TGTGCCAGCAGCGCCCGTCCGGGACAGAGTTATTATGGCTACACCTTC	CASSARPGQSYYGYTF
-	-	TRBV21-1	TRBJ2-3	TGTGCCAGCAAAAGAGGACTAGCGGGATCCACAGATACGCAGTATTTT	CASKRGLAGSTDTQYF
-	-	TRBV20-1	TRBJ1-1	TGCATTCCACGAAGGGACACTGAAGCTTTCTTT	CIPRRDTEAFF
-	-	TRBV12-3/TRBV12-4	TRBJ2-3	TGTGCCAGCAGTCCTCCCTTTGGAGGGGGGAGCACAGATACGCAGTATTTT	CASSPPFGGGSTDTQYF
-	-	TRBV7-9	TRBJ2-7	TGTGCCAGCAGCTTAAGCGAGTCGATGGGCGAGCAGTACTTC	CASSLSESMGEQYF
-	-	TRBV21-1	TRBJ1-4	TGTGCACAGGGAGGTGCTAATGAAAAACTGTTTTTT	CAQGGANEKLFF
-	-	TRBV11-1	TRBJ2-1	TGTGCCAGCAGCACCTGGGACGAAAACAATGAGCAGTTCTTC	CASSTWDENNEQFF
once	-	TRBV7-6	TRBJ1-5	TGTGCCAGCAGCGCCGGGTCCACGGGCAATCAGCCCCAGCATTTT	CASSAGSTGNQPQHF
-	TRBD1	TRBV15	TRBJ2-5	TGTGCCACTCAGGGGGCGTTCGGAGAGACCCAGTACTTC	CATQGAFGETQYF
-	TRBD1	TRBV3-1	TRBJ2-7	TGTGCCAGCAGCCAAACAGGGGAATTCTACGAGCAGTACTTC	CASSQTGEFYEQYF
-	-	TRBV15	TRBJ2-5	TGTGCCACCAGCGGAGACCTGGGACAAGAGACCCAGTACTTC	CATSGDLGQETQYF
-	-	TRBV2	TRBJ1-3	TGTGCCAGCAGGGAGGACGACTCTGGAAACACCATATATTTT	CASREDDSGNTIYF
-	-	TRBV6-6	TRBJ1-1	TGTGCCAGCAGTCCCGGGGCGGCCACTGAAGCTTTCTTT	CASSPGAATEAFF
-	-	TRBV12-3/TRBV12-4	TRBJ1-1	TGTGCCAGCAGTTTTGTCCCCCCCAACAAAATGAACACTGAAGCTTTCTTT	CASSFVPPNKMNTEAFF
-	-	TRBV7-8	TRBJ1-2	TGTGCCAGCAGCTCGACAGGTTCCCATTATGGCTACACCTTC	CASSSTGSHYGYTF
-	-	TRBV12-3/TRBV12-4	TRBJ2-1	TGTGCCAGCAGAGCTAGCAATGAGCAGTTCTTC	CASRASNEQFF
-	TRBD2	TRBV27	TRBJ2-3	TGTGCCAGCACCTACAGCACTAGCGGTGCAGATACGCAGTATTTT	CASTYSTSGADTQYF
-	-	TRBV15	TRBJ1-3	TGTGCCACCAGCACTGGACAGAGCTCTGGAAACACCATATATTTT	CATSTGQSSGNTIYF
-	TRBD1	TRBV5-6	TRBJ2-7	TGTGCCAGCAGCTGGGGACAGGGTCTTGCAGAGCAGTACTTC	CASSWGQGLAEQYF
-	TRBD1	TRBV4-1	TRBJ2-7	TGCGCCAGCAGCCTAAGACAGGGATACTACGAGCAGTACTTC	CASSLRQGYYEQYF